This entry lists 7 T cell receptor beta chains sequenced from one sample in a study of blood T cell repertoires in COVID-19 (dated by TCRdb to the early 2020s). The library relied on the immunoSEQ multiplex PCR assay. The immuneACCESS repertoire file appears here via TCRdb, limited to in-frame rearrangements. These files lack a portion of the clones; in checked studies, under half of the deficit traces to unresolved V genes, and the cause of the others is not known. Recorded for this sample are tens of thousands of clones; just under 85% of them occurred a single time. The ten largest clones take up 4.5% to 5.5% of the sample. Sample: peripheral blood. The receptors derive from a man aged 45-60 years with active COVID-19.

The V call is TRBV2, the J call TRBJ1-1; TRBD1 aligns across 9 bases. CDR3 size: 14 residues. CDR1 and CDR2 from the germline V gene are SNHLY and FYNNEI. V lost 4 bases, J lost 5 bases, and 5 bases stayed unmatched. CDR3 sequence reads: CASSGQGGGTEAFF. The CDR3 region has the DNA TGTGCCAGCAGTGGACAGGGGGGAGGGACTGAAGCTTTCTTT.

This clone appeared a single time. This chain links TRBV6-1 with TRBJ1-2, with a tentative D call TRBD1 (5 bases). The CDR3 spans 18 residues. Looked up from germline, CDR1 is MNHNS and CDR2 is SASEGT. With 2 bases removed from V and 5 bases from J, the gap between germline ends came to 24 bases. Here the CDR3 reads CASSELGGDLASGYGYTF. As DNA, the CDR3 is TGTGCCAGCAGTGAACTTGGCGGGGATCTGGCTTCAGGGTATGGCTACACCTTC.

This chain joins TRBV28 and TRBJ2-3; tentative D call: TRBD2 (6 bases). This CDR3 comprises 13 residues. Per germline, CDR1 MDHEN and CDR2 SYDVKM. Trimming shortened V by 7 bases and J by 2 bases, and 10 bases separated the two germline ends. The CDR3 region has the DNA TGTGCCAGCAAGCTAGCGAACACAGATACGCAGTATTTT. Translated, it gives CASKLANTDTQYF. The entire variable domain, with the rest obtained from reference TRBV28 and TRBJ2-3, is as follows: DVKVTQSSRYLVKRTGEKVFLECVQDMDHENMFWYRQDPGLGLRLIYFSYDVKMKEKGDIPEGYSVSREKKERFSLILESASTNQTSMYLCASKLANTDTQYFGPGTRLTVL.

Only one count was recorded for this clone. This rearrangement joins TRBV5-1 to TRBJ2-3, with TRBD1 identical over 8 bases. The CDR3 extends over 15 amino acids. Germline values: CDR1 SGHRS, CDR2 YFSETQ. V trimming: 2 bases; J trimming: 1 base; junction bases outside the gene matches: 3. CDR3 DNA sequence: TGCGCCAGCAGCTTTGACAGGGGAGGCACAGATACGCAGTATTTT. This sequence encodes CASSFDRGGTDTQYF.

This chain joins TRBV10-2 and TRBJ1-6; D unclear. Trimming cost V 8 bases and J 7 bases, with 12 bases left between them. CDR1 WSHSY and CDR2 SAAADI come from the germline V gene. The CDR3 totals 13 residues. CDR3 region: CASQRTDNSPLHF. CDR3 coding DNA: TGCGCCAGCCAGCGGACGGACAATTCACCCCTCCACTTT.

This chain joins TRBV4-3 and TRBJ2-1; possible D gene TRBD2, 5 bases. CDR3 size: 16 residues. Per the germline V gene, CDR1 is LGHNA and CDR2 is YSLEER. V gave up 2 bases and J gave up 7 bases, with 18 bases separating them. CDR3 nucleotide sequence: TGCGCCAGCAGCCAAACGATCCGGATAGCGATGAATGAGCAGTTCTTC. Translating it yields CASSQTIRIAMNEQFF.

This clone was picked up a small number of times. The V gene is TRBV28, the J gene TRBJ2-7, with 8 bases identical to TRBD1. Per germline, CDR1 MDHEN and CDR2 SYDVKM. The V gene end was trimmed by 5 bases and the J gene end by 3 bases; junction bases not matched to a gene: 12. The CDR3 loop spans 16 amino acids. The CDR3 sequence: CASSLSGGATLYEQYF. As DNA, the CDR3 is TGTGCCAGCAGTCTATCAGGGGGCGCCACGCTCTACGAGCAGTACTTC.